This T cell receptor (beta chain) was recorded in a study of shared clonotypes between healthy human individuals. About the research overall: Each donor's CD4 naive and CD4 memory cells filled three plates apiece, CD8 naive two, and CD8 memory one.

Profiling relied on immunoSEQ multiplex PCR, and the TCRdb table lists in-frame clones only, not all of them. The sample has roughly 220,000 clones, 60% to 80% seen once; the top ten hold around 10%. Study observations and caveats: Researchers sampled only blood; tissue repertoires likely differ.

Concerning this clone: Its antigen is not known.

CDR3 length equals 15 residues. The V gene's germline CDR1 is SGHAT and CDR2 FQDESV (reference sequence). V dropped 3 bases and J dropped 2 bases, with 11 bases sitting between them. The sequence came from a man younger than 40 in good health. Sample: memory CD4+ T cells sorted from blood. Subset described: CD45RA-negative fraction. The chain couples TRBV11-1 to TRBJ2-1; no clear D gene. The CDR3 here is CASSLSLEAYNEQFF. CDR3 in DNA: TGTGCCAGCAGCTTGAGCCTAGAGGCCTACAATGAGCAGTTCTTC.